A selection of T cell receptor beta chains follows, all from one sample in a study of Tregs in tolerant kidney transplant recipients. Data came from immunoSEQ multiplex PCR; TCRdb stores just in-frame clones and leaves some out. The data contain 95,000 to 120,000 clones, 90% of them singletons. The sample consisted of CD4+ T cells from blood, taken before the transplant. These receptors came from a human donor who received a combined kidney and bone marrow transplant. CDR3s include the opening cysteine and the closing phenylalanine or tryptophan. Each record gives: V gene, D gene, CDR3 length, J gene, clone size, CDR3 protein, CDR3 DNA. The D gene is left open where the match is weak. Clone size is stated in some rows and not others, as once, few, many or a class when expanded.

TRBV5-1	TRBD1	15	TRBJ2-1	.	CASSLFEDRYNEQFF	TGCGCCAGCAGCTTGTTCGAGGACAGGTACAATGAGCAGTTCTTC
TRBV29-1	TRBD2	13	TRBJ2-3	.	CSVKRGYTDTQYF	TGCAGCGTGAAGCGGGGATACACAGATACGCAGTATTTT
TRBV29-1	.	11	TRBJ1-2	.	CSVDTNYGYTF	TGCAGCGTTGACACTAACTATGGCTACACCTTC
TRBV6-6	.	16	TRBJ1-2	.	CASSYYGRLQTYGYTF	TGTGCCAGCAGTTACTATGGCAGGCTTCAGACCTATGGCTACACCTTC
TRBV5-1	.	12	TRBJ2-5	once	CASSPGVGTQYF	TGCGCCAGCAGCCCGGGGGTGGGGACCCAGTACTTC
TRBV7-2	.	18	TRBJ1-4	.	CASSLARSLTGLGEKLFF	TGTGCCAGCAGCTTAGCCCGAAGTTTGACAGGTCTGGGCGAAAAACTGTTTTTT
TRBV6-4	.	15	TRBJ2-3	.	CASSDSGRTRDTQYF	TGTGCCAGCAGTGACTCGGGGCGAACGCGGGATACGCAGTATTTT
TRBV30	.	15	TRBJ2-3	.	CAWSHRQERTDTQYF	TGTGCCTGGAGCCACCGACAGGAACGCACAGATACGCAGTATTTT
TRBV27	TRBD2	14	TRBJ2-1	.	CAGFSGTNYNEQFF	TGTGCCGGTTTTAGCGGGACTAACTACAATGAGCAGTTCTTC
TRBV6-5	TRBD2	14	TRBJ2-7	.	CASTRGGPPYEQYF	TGTGCCAGCACCCGGGGGGGGCCCCCCTACGAGCAGTACTTC
TRBV6-6	.	15	TRBJ1-1	.	CASSYSDGPGTEAFF	TGTGCCAGCAGTTACTCAGACGGCCCGGGCACTGAAGCTTTCTTT
TRBV30	.	11	TRBJ2-7	.	CAWMASYEQYF	TGTGCCTGGATGGCATCCTACGAGCAGTACTTC
TRBV6-6	TRBD2	14	TRBJ2-1	.	CATGGTRRPNEQFF	TGTGCCACGGGCGGGACTAGAAGGCCCAATGAGCAGTTCTTC